Below are 5 T cell receptor beta chains sequenced from a single sample in a study of blood T cell repertoires in COVID-19. Some clones are missing from TCRdb's copy, which holds only in-frame ones; the method was immunoSEQ multiplex PCR. The sample has about 89,000 clones, over 65% seen once. Specimen: peripheral blood. Receptors originate from a human donor in a cohort sampled during active COVID-19.

This clone was recorded only once. The chain combines TRBV5-8 with TRBJ2-1; maybe TRBD1 (5 bases). V lost 7 bases and J lost 6, with 20 bases in between. This CDR3 spans 15 amino acids. In germline, CDR1 is SGHTS, CDR2 YDEGEE. The CDR3 is CASAYLEGVSNEQFF. Here the CDR3 DNA reads TGTGCCAGCGCATACCTCGAAGGGGTTTCCAATGAGCAGTTCTTC. The full variable domain, completed using reference TRBV5-8 and TRBJ2-1, is EAGVTQSPTHLIKTRGQQATLRCSPISGHTSVYWYQQALGLGLQFLLWYDEGEERNRGNFPPRFSGRQFPNYSSELNVNALELEDSALYLCASAYLEGVSNEQFFGPGTRLTVL.

A few counts support this clone. The rearrangement links TRBV6-2 or TRBV6-3 to TRBJ1-1; 8 nucleotides line up with TRBD1. The CDR3 runs to 16 residues. CDR1 and CDR2 (germline): MNHEY, SVGEGT. V lost 5 bases and J lost 0; bases outside the gene matches: 8. CDR3 amino acids: CASSQLPGQVNTEAFF. The CDR3, as DNA: TGTGCCAGCAGTCAGCTACCGGGACAGGTGAACACTGAAGCTTTCTTT.

This clone was counted a single time. The chain links TRBV6-2 or TRBV6-3 to TRBJ2-1; a possible D gene is TRBD2 (5 bases). Trimming pared 2 bases from V and 3 bases from J, leaving 14 bases between. From germline, CDR1 is MNHEY and CDR2 SVGEGT. The CDR3 spans 16 residues. The DNA of the CDR3 is TGTGCCAGCAGTTACCCTCTGGCTAGCAGCTACAATGAGCAGTTCTTC. Residues: CASSYPLASSYNEQFF.

This chain joins TRBV7-9 and TRBJ1-2; perhaps TRBD1 as D (5 bases). The CDR3 extends over 14 amino acids. Per the germline V gene, CDR1 is SEHNR and CDR2 is FQNEAQ (reference sequence). Between the trimmed V and J ends, which lost 5 bases and 2 bases, there was a span of 12 bases. The CDR3 is CASSVTTGNYGYTF. The CDR3 region has the DNA TGTGCCAGCAGCGTCACTACAGGAAACTATGGCTACACCTTC.

The CDR3 here is CASSDIWTGDYEQYF. The CDR3 DNA is TGTGCCAGCAGTGACATCTGGACAGGGGACTACGAGCAGTACTTC. This chain links TRBV2 with TRBJ2-7; 9 nucleotides line up with TRBD1. Germline assignment: CDR1 SNHLY and CDR2 FYNNEI. J gave up 3 bases and V 3 bases, and 6 bases lay outside the gene matches. The CDR3 has 15 residues.